This TCR beta chain is drawn from a study of cytomegalovirus exposure and HLA in healthy donors. It was with 60 Vbeta and 13 Jbeta primers that the PCR ran. Clones were read by immunoSEQ multiplex PCR, and TCRdb kept only the in-frame ones, dropping some. The data show 140,000 to 150,000 clones, 60% to 85% seen once. Study-level findings and limits: Some public TCRs appeared in many individuals, while most sequences were rare. Per published reports, the classifier diagnosed cytomegalovirus status with high specificity and sensitivity.

Trimming took off 2 bases at V and 2 bases at J, with 14 bases between the two ends. The germline gives CDR1 SGHDT, CDR2 YYEEEE. The CDR3 covers 15 residues. Comments on this clone: Its antigen is unidentified.

The material sequenced was PBMCs. The clonotype originates from a man aged 40-55 years in good health and CMV-seropositive. The V gene is TRBV5-6, the J gene TRBJ2-7; TRBD1 is a possible D gene (5 bases). DNA of the CDR3: TGTGCCAGCAGCTTAAGGATGACAGCAGCCTACGAGCAGTACTTC. Translating gives CASSLRMTAAYEQYF.